What follows describes a single T cell receptor (beta chain). Its antigen remains unknown. Produced via immunoSEQ multiplex PCR; TCRdb's table is partial and in-frame only. The repertoire holds more than 60,000 clones, with less than 95% as singletons. These data come from a study of graft-versus-host responses after intestinal transplantation. At the level of the study: All recipients were given anti-thymocyte globulin induction, and tacrolimus and steroids were then administered for about three years.

Germline V gives CDR1 PRHDT, CDR2 FYEKMQ (reference sequence). V lost 5 bases, J lost 0 bases, and 10 bases stayed unmatched. The CDR3 has 18 residues. Study-wide points: Detection of GvH clones occurred in recipient marrow, and some had their first appearance in ileum or blood. Peak circulating GvH clone levels tracked with early post-transplant HvG declines. Individuals who had graft-donor T cell macrochimerism had allografts that showed high graft-versus-host to host-versus-graft clonal ratios.

The starting material was unstimulated CD8+ T cells sorted from spleen or lymph node cells, obtained before intestinal transplant. The source is a human donor who received an intestinal transplant. This chain connects TRBV13 to TRBJ2-7, with 13 positions matching TRBD2. The CDR3 coding sequence is TGTGCCAGCAGCCCCCGACTAGCGGGGGGCCCCAGCTCCTACGAGCAGTACTTC. Translation: CASSPRLAGGPSSYEQYF. The whole variable domain, filled in from reference TRBV13 and TRBJ2-7, reads AAGVIQSPRHLIKEKRETATLKCYPIPRHDTVYWYQQGPGQDPQFLISFYEKMQSDKGSIPDRFSAQQFSDYHSELNMSSLELGDSALYFCASSPRLAGGPSSYEQYFGPGTRLTVT.